This T cell receptor (beta chain) was sequenced during a study of control samples from healthy donors and cancer patients (TCRdb year 2020). From a lookup of the germline V gene, CDR1 and CDR2 are SGHDT and YYEEEE. Deletion took 0 bases off V and 5 bases off J, with a span of 11 bases between the germline ends. Reading from cysteine to phenylalanine, the CDR3 counts 14 amino acids. Only the CDR3 DNA is retained, 42 bases long and in frame from the first base. To note about this clone: The target of this receptor is not known. Qualities for individual bases were not recorded, and no much larger clone is one base off.

Receptor amplification or capture employed the immunoSEQ multiplex PCR assay. The source is immuneACCESS, and TCRdb retained only in-frame sequences with V and J called. Part of the clones is not carried over; for the studies checked, unresolved V genes explain less than half of this, and the remainder is unexplained. The sample table records around 68,000 clones; approximately 83% of these occur just once. The biggest ten clones account for 15% to 17% of the sample. The sequencing input was blood. The V gene is TRBV5-6 and the J gene is TRBJ2-5; the D gene is perhaps TRBD1, from 6 matching bases. This TCR was recovered from a man in his sixties in good health. The DNA sequence reads TGTGCCAGCAGCTTGGTTCCAGGGGAGGAGACCCAGTACTTC. This encodes CASSLVPGEETQYF. Reference TRBV5-6 and TRBJ2-5 proteins supply the regions before and after the CDR3; the full variable domain is: DAGVTQSPTHLIKTRGQQVTLRCSPKSGHDTVSWYQQALGQGPQFIFQYYEEEERQRGNFPDRFSGHQFPNYSSELNVNALLLGDSALYLCASSLVPGEETQYFGPGTRLLVL.